One and the same sample provided the 20 T cell receptor beta chains below, sequenced in a study of persistence of HIV-infected CD4 T cells. This was the immunoSEQ version 4 assay in survey mode. Profiled with immunoSEQ multiplex PCR; TCRdb holds only in-frame clones, not every one. The sample has 30,000 or so clones, roughly 82% seen once. For these receptors, no antigen is known. Overlapping HIV-1 Gag 15-mer peptides at around 0.91 ug per peptide per mL were used. CD40L/CD69 double-negative CD45RO-high memory CD4+ T cells were collected. The sample consisted of CD4+ T cells sorted from PBMCs after roughly 18-hour stimulation, taken from a patient who received antiretroviral therapy. The receptors here all came from an adult woman with HIV who was CMV-seropositive.

The genes are TRBV28 and TRBJ2-1; TRBD1 is a possible D gene (5 bases). Germline CDR1 is MDHEN and CDR2 is SYDVKM. The CDR3 is made up of 14 amino acids. V was trimmed by 5 bases and J by 3 bases, leaving 11 bases between them. The CDR3 bases are TGTGCCAGCAGTCACTCGGACATCTACAATGAGCAGTTCTTC. Its protein is CASSHSDIYNEQFF.

This sequence joins TRBV9 and TRBJ2-2; weak D call: TRBD1 (6 bases). This CDR3 region has 16 residues. Germline CDR1 reads SGDLS; CDR2 reads YYNGEE. Between the trimmed V and J ends, which lost 0 bases and 0 bases, there was a span of 9 bases. The CDR3 DNA sequence: TGTGCCAGCAGCGTAGGGCGGACAGCGAACACCGGGGAGCTGTTTTTT. Protein sequence: CASSVGRTANTGELFF. Complete variable domain (other parts from reference TRBV9 and TRBJ2-2): DSGVTQTPKHLITATGQRVTLRCSPRSGDLSVYWYQQSLDQGLQFLIQYYNGEERAKGNILERFSAQQFPDLHSELNLSSLELGDSALYFCASSVGRTANTGELFFGEGSRLTVL.

The V and J genes are TRBV2 and TRBJ2-3; D gene uncertain. Per germline, CDR1 SNHLY and CDR2 FYNNEI. This CDR3 is 13 amino acids long. V lost 5 bases and J 2 bases, leaving 8 bases between the germline ends. CDR3 in DNA: TGTGCCAGCAGTCCAGCACTCACAGATACGCAGTATTTT. It translates to CASSPALTDTQYF.

The chain is built from TRBV23-1 and TRBJ2-5, with D tentatively TRBD1 (5 bases). TRBV23-1 is identified as an open reading frame with a role that is uncertain. The CDR3 totals 14 residues. Trimming removed 10 bases from V and 3 bases from J, with 18 bases in between. The CDR3 nucleotides are TGCGCCACCACGACCCTTACAGGAAAAGAGACCCAGTACTTC. Translating gives CATTTLTGKETQYF.

The V call is TRBV30, the J call TRBJ2-5; TRBD1 is a possible D gene (5 bases). The V and J ends lost 3 bases and 5 bases respectively, with 10 bases between them. The CDR3 has 12 residues. The V gene's germline CDR1 is GTSNPN and CDR2 SVGIG (reference sequence). The CDR3 here is CAWSVSGETQYF. The DNA for the CDR3 is TGTGCCTGGAGCGTCTCAGGGGAGACCCAGTACTTC.

V and J are TRBV29-1 and TRBJ2-7, with D possibly being TRBD2 (5 bases). Germline CDR1 SQVTM, CDR2 ANQGSEA. V was trimmed by 7 bases and J by 3 bases, leaving 10 bases between them. The CDR3 loop spans 11 amino acids. The CDR3 bases are TGCAGCGCCCAGAGGGACTACGAGCAGTACTTC. It codes for CSAQRDYEQYF.

J is TRBJ1-4 and V is TRBV5-5; D call uncertain. This CDR3 has 14 residues. The germline gives CDR1 SGHKS, CDR2 YYEKEE (reference sequence). V shed 0 bases and J shed 5 bases, with 8 bases lying between them. The DNA of the CDR3 is TGTGCCAGCAGCTTGGTGGCAGAAAATGAAAAACTGTTTTTT. Translating it yields CASSLVAENEKLFF.

V gene TRBV27 combines with J gene TRBJ2-7; 10 bases are a match to TRBD1. Germline-derived CDR1 and CDR2 are MNHEY and SMNVEV (reference sequence). Trimming at V came to 8 bases and at J to 3 bases, leaving 1 base not matched to a gene. The CDR3 extends over 12 amino acids. This CDR3 reads CASWDRGYEQYF. CDR3 nucleotide sequence: TGTGCCAGCTGGGACAGGGGCTACGAGCAGTACTTC.

The sample holds one count of this clone. The chain recombines TRBV25-1 with TRBJ1-3; D remains ambiguous. The V and J ends lost 3 bases and 0 bases respectively, with 9 bases between them. Germline CDR1 reads MGHDK; CDR2 reads SYGVNS. The CDR3 length is 15 residues. The CDR3 DNA reads as TGTGCCAGCAGTGAGTGGCGGTCCTCTGGAAACACCATATATTTT. It is translated as CASSEWRSSGNTIYF.

The chain employs TRBV28 and TRBJ1-6; D might be TRBD1 (5 bases). The V gene lost 5 bases and the J gene lost 7 bases, with 15 bases spanning the gap. Per germline, CDR1 MDHEN and CDR2 SYDVKM. CDR3 size: 15 residues. The CDR3 DNA reads as TGTGCCAGCAGTGGTGGGGGGGGAAGGAATTCACCCCTCCACTTT. It encodes CASSGGGGRNSPLHF.

The chain uses TRBV29-1 and TRBJ1-1, with a possible D match to TRBD1 (6 bases). This CDR3 comprises 13 residues. V was clipped by 7 bases and J by 8 bases, with 20 bases between them. The germline gives CDR1 SQVTM, CDR2 ANQGSEA. This chain's CDR3 is CSGIRGGAREAFF. CDR3 DNA: TGCAGCGGAATCCGAGGGGGGGCTAGGGAAGCTTTCTTT.

V gene TRBV18 combines with J gene TRBJ2-5; possibly TRBD2 for D (5 bases). The CDR3 is 15 amino acids. Germline V gene lookup returns CDR1 KGHSH and CDR2 LQKENI. Trimming shortened V by 3 bases and J by 4 bases, and 15 bases separated the two germline ends. The chain's CDR3 is CASSPSWEKTETQYF. CDR3 sequence (DNA): TGTGCCAGCTCACCCAGTTGGGAGAAAACAGAGACCCAGTACTTC.

This chain uses TRBV28 with TRBJ2-7; 7 bases map to TRBD1. J was trimmed by 1 base and V by 6 bases; bases with no gene match: 15. CDR1 MDHEN and CDR2 SYDVKM come from the germline V gene. The CDR3 runs 17 residues. CDR3 sequence reads: CASRRRQDRPFSYEQYF. The CDR3 DNA is TGTGCCAGCAGAAGGAGGCAGGACAGGCCCTTTTCCTACGAGCAGTACTTC.

This sequence joins TRBV6-5 and TRBJ1-6, with D unclear. Germline values: CDR1 MNHEY, CDR2 SVGAGI. The CDR3 has 13 residues. The V gene lost 0 bases and the J gene lost 4 bases, with 1 base spanning the gap. As DNA, the CDR3 is TGTGCCAGCAGTTACTCGTATAATTCACCCCTCCACTTT. It specifies CASSYSYNSPLHF.

V usage is TRBV5-5 and J usage is TRBJ2-1; a weak D match, TRBD1 (7 bases). The CDR3 has 18 amino acids. With 0 bases removed from V and 0 bases from J, the gap between germline ends came to 16 bases. In germline, CDR1 is SGHKS, CDR2 YYEKEE (reference sequence). DNA of the CDR3: TGTGCCAGCAGCTTGGCCGGGAGAAGGGACAGCTCCTACAATGAGCAGTTCTTC. Its translation is CASSLAGRRDSSYNEQFF.

This sequence joins TRBV5-4 and TRBJ1-1, with D maybe TRBD1 (6 bases). Germline CDR1 is SGHNT and CDR2 is YYREEE (reference sequence). V lost 4 bases and J 1 base, leaving 20 bases between the germline ends. The CDR3 spans 17 residues. The DNA of the CDR3 is TGTGCCAGCAGCCGACCGGAGGGGGGGGGAAAGAACACTGAAGCTTTCTTT. As protein: CASSRPEGGGKNTEAFF.

J is TRBJ2-3 and V is TRBV7-2; maybe TRBD1 (5 bases). The CDR3 has 16 residues. V gave up 4 bases and J gave up 1 base, with 15 bases separating them. Germline V CDR1 and CDR2: SGHTA, FQGNSA. Written as DNA, the CDR3 is TGTGCCAGCAGCTCGCAAGTGGGGCATGGCACAGATACGCAGTATTTT. Translating gives CASSSQVGHGTDTQYF.

This rearrangement joins TRBV14 to TRBJ2-7, with 7 bases lining up with TRBD2. Germline CDR1 reads SGHDN; CDR2 reads FVKESK. Unmatched junction bases numbered 5, after V lost 3 bases and J lost 0 bases. The CDR3 contains 15 residues. CDR3 residues: CASSHKRDPSYEQYF. CDR3 in DNA: TGTGCCAGCAGCCATAAGCGGGATCCCTCCTACGAGCAGTACTTC.

This chain joins TRBV18 and TRBJ1-3; 10 nucleotides agree with TRBD1. Looked up from germline, CDR1 is KGHSH and CDR2 is LQKENI. V lost 3 bases and J lost 1; bases outside the gene matches: 3. The CDR3 has 16 amino acids. The CDR3 here is CASSPGTGDSGNTIYF. For the CDR3, the DNA is TGTGCCAGCTCACCCGGGACAGGGGATTCTGGAAACACCATATATTTT.

The chain links TRBV5-1 to TRBJ2-1; 7 bases fit TRBD1. The CDR3 totals 16 residues. Germline CDR1 and CDR2: SGHRS and YFSETQ. The V segment lost 4 bases and the J segment 3 bases; nucleotides outside the gene matches: 10. DNA of the CDR3: TGCGCCAGCAGCAAAACCGCAGGGGGTGTCTACAATGAGCAGTTCTTC. The encoded protein is CASSKTAGGVYNEQFF.